This TCR beta chain was retrieved from a study of tumor-infiltrating lymphocytes in primary liver carcinoma. For the study at large: Samples returned roughly 3.65 to 7.13 million productive TCRbeta reads each. Read depth did not differ significantly between tissue types.

This CDR3 spans 14 amino acids. CDR1 SGHRS and CDR2 YFSETQ come from the germline V gene. From around 18-30 mg of unsorted bulk tissue, DNA and RNA were co-extracted together. Samples came from superior, inferior, lateral poles and tumor centre. Every tumor sample held more than 85% viable tumor cells. Comments on this clonotype: At one end the junction does not follow the germline gene, possibly because of a read error.

Reverse transcription of 450 to 500 ng total RNA with a constant-region primer produced TCR beta cDNA. Three nested multiplex PCR rounds, a slightly modified ARM-PCR method, built the TCR beta libraries. Researchers ran the first two PCR rounds for 9 to 10 cycles each with TRBV1-TRBV30 forward primers and a C-beta reverse primer. Each CDR3 protein gets one entry after TCRdb re-called the multiplex PCR reads with MiXCR. This sample has fewer than 110,000 distinct CDR3 sequences, with approximately 70% found just once. This TCR came from a woman aged 55-70 years with primary liver carcinoma and hepatitis B virus infection. J is TRBJ2-7 and V is TRBV5-1; D uncertain. The sequencing input was liver tumor tissue from sampling region 2. Described subset: tumor region T2, inferior pole. The CDR3 DNA sequence: TGCGCCAGCAGCTTGGCCGGCAGTTCCTATGAGCAGTACTTC. This translates into CASSLAGSSYEQYF.